This T cell receptor (beta chain) is drawn from a study of T cells after yellow fever vaccination. This clonotype was picked up a small number of times. What it recognizes is unknown. Synthesis of TCR cDNA relied on 5'RACE template switching, which attached a universal primer site and UMIs. Via MiXCR, TCRdb re-called the 5' RACE reads, giving one row per CDR3 protein. The sample records over 150,000 distinct CDR3 sequences, roughly 6.4% being singletons. This CDR3 region has 13 residues. With 0 bases removed from V and 7 bases from J, the gap between germline ends came to 8 bases. The V gene's germline CDR1 is SGDLS and CDR2 YYNGEE. Findings of the study overall: The secondary response was weaker but peaked faster, day 5 versus 15. After the booster, over 95% of CD4 and more than 75% of CD8 primary-response clones were re-detected. Across the CD4 and CD8 compartments, a small share of clonotypes was present in both.

The sample here was CD4+ T cells sorted from PBMCs, taken on the day of the first yellow fever vaccination. J is TRBJ1-5 and V is TRBV9, with D hard to call. This receptor was taken from a man aged 18-30 years who received the YFV17D yellow fever vaccine. This CDR3 reads CASSVDGSQPQHF. CDR3 DNA: TGTGCCAGCAGCGTAGACGGGAGCCAGCCCCAGCATTTT.